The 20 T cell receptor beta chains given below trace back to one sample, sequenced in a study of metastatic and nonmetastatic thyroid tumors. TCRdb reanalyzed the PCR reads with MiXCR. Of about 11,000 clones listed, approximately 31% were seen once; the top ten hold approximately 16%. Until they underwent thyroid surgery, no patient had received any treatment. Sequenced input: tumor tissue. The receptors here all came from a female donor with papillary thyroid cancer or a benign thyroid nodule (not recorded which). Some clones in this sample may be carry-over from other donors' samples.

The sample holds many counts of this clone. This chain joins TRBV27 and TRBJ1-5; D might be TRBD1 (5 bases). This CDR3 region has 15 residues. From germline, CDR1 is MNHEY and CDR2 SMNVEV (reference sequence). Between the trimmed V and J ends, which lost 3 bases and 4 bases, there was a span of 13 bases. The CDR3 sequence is CASSLRMGVNQPQHF. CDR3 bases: TGTGCCAGCAGTTTGCGTATGGGGGTTAATCAGCCCCAGCATTTT.

The CDR3 spells CASSFRTGSNEQFF. The DNA of the CDR3 is TGTGCCAGCAGCTTCAGGACAGGGAGTAATGAGCAGTTCTTC. The chain carries TRBV7-2 and TRBJ2-1, with TRBD1 matching over 8 bases. CDR1 and CDR2 (germline): SGHTA, FQGNSA. V lost 3 bases, J lost 7 bases, and 5 bases stayed unmatched. CDR3 length: 14 amino acids.

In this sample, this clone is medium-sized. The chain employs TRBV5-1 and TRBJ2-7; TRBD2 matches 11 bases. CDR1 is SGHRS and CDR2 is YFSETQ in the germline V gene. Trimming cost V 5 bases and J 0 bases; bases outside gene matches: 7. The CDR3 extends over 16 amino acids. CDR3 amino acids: CASSRTSGLFSYEQYF. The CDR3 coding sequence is TGCGCCAGCAGTAGGACTAGCGGGCTCTTCTCCTACGAGCAGTACTTC. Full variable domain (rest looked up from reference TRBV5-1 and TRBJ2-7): KAGVTQTPRYLIKTRGQQVTLSCSPISGHRSVSWYQQTPGQGLQFLFEYFSETQRNKGNFPGRFSGRQFSNSRSEMNVSTLELGDSALYLCASSRTSGLFSYEQYFGPGTRLTVT.

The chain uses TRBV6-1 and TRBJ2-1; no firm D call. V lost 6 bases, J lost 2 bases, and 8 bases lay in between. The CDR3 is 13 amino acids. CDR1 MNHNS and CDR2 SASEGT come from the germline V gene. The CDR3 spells CASSTLTYNEQFF. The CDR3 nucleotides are TGTGCCAGCAGCACTCTTACCTACAATGAGCAGTTCTTC.

The CDR3 coding sequence is TGCGCCAGCAGCTTGGTGGCGGCGAGCTCCTATAATTCACCCCTCCACTTT. Residues: CASSLVAASSYNSPLHF. The chain has TRBV5-1 and TRBJ1-6; D unresolved. V shed 0 bases and J shed 0 bases, with 10 bases lying between them. This CDR3 contains 17 residues. The germline gives CDR1 SGHRS, CDR2 YFSETQ. The whole variable domain, filled in from reference TRBV5-1 and TRBJ1-6, reads KAGVTQTPRYLIKTRGQQVTLSCSPISGHRSVSWYQQTPGQGLQFLFEYFSETQRNKGNFPGRFSGRQFSNSRSEMNVSTLELGDSALYLCASSLVAASSYNSPLHFGNGTRLTVT.

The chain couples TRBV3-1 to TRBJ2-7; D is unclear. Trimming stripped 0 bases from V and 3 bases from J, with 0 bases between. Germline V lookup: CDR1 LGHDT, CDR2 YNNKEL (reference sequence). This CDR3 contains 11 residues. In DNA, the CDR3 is TGTGCCAGCAGCCAAGACTACGAGCAGTACTTC. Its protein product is CASSQDYEQYF.

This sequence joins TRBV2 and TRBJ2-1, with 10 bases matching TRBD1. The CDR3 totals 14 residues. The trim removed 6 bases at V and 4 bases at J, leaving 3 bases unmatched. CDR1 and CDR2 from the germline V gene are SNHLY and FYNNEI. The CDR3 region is CASRGQGTYNEQFF. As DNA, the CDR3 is TGTGCCAGCAGGGGACAGGGGACTTACAATGAGCAGTTCTTC. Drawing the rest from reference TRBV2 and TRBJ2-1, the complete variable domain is EPEVTQTPSHQVTQMGQEVILRCVPISNHLYFYWYRQILGQKVEFLVSFYNNEISEKSEIFDDQFSVERPDGSNFTLKIRSTKLEDSAMYFCASRGQGTYNEQFFGPGTRLTVL.

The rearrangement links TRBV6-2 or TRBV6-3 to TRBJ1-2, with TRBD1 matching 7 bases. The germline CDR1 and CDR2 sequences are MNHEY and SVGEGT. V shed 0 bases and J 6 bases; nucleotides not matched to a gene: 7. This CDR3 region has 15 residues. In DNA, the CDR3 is TGTGCCAGCAGTTACTCGGATACCGGGACAGATGGCTACACCTTC. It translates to CASSYSDTGTDGYTF.

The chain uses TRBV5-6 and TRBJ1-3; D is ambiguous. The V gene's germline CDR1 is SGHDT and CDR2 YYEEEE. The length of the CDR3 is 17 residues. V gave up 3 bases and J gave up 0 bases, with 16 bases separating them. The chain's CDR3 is CASSSQFRRGSGNTIYF. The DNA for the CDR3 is TGTGCCAGCAGCTCCCAATTCCGACGGGGCTCTGGAAACACCATATATTTT. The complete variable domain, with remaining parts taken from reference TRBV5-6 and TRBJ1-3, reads DAGVTQSPTHLIKTRGQQVTLRCSPKSGHDTVSWYQQALGQGPQFIFQYYEEEERQRGNFPDRFSGHQFPNYSSELNVNALLLGDSALYLCASSSQFRRGSGNTIYFGEGSWLTVV.

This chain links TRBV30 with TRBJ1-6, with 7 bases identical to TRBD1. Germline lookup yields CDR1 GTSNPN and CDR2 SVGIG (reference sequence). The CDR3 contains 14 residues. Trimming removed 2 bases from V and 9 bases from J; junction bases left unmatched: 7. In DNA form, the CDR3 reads TGTGCCTGGAGTCTAGGGACAGCGAGTTCACCCCTCCACTTT. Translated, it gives CAWSLGTASSPLHF.

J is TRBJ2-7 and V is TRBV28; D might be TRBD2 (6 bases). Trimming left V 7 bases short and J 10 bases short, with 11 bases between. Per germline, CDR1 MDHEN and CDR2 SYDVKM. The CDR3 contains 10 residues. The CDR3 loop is CASNQGLQYF. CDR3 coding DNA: TGTGCCAGCAACCAGGGACTCCAGTACTTC.

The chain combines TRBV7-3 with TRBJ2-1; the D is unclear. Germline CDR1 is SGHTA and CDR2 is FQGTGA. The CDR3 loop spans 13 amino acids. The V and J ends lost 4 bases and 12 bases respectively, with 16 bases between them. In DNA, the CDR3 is TGTGCCAGCAGCTCATGTGCTTTTCGACTGCAGTTCTTC. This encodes CASSSCAFRLQFF.

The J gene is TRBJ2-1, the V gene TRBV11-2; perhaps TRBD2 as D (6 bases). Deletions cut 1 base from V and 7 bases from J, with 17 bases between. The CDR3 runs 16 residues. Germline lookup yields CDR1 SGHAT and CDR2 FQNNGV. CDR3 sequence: CASSLVSGSFSNEQFF. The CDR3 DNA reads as TGTGCCAGCAGCTTAGTCTCCGGGAGTTTTTCAAATGAGCAGTTCTTC.

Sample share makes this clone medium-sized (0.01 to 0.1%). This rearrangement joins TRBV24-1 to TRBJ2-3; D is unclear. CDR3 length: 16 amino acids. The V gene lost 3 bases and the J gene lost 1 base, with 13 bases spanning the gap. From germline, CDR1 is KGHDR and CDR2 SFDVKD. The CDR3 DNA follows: TGTGCCACCAGTGATCCGTGGTTAAGAGGCACAGATACGCAGTATTTT. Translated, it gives CATSDPWLRGTDTQYF.

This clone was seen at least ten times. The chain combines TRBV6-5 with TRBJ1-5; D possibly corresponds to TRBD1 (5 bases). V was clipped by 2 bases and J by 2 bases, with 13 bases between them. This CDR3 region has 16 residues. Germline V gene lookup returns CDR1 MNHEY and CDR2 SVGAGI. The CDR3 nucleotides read TGTGCCAGCAGTTACGGCAGGGTGAGCGGCAATCAGCCCCAGCATTTT. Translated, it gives CASSYGRVSGNQPQHF.

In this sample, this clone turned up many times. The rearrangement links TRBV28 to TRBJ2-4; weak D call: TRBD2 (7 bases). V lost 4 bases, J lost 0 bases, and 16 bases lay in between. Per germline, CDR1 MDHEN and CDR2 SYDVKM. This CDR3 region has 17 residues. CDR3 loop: CASSSESGGLAKNIQYF. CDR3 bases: TGTGCCAGCAGTTCTGAATCCGGGGGGCTAGCCAAAAACATTCAGTACTTC. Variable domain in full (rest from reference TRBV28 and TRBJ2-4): DVKVTQSSRYLVKRTGEKVFLECVQDMDHENMFWYRQDPGLGLRLIYFSYDVKMKEKGDIPEGYSVSREKKERFSLILESASTNQTSMYLCASSSESGGLAKNIQYFGAGTRLSVL.

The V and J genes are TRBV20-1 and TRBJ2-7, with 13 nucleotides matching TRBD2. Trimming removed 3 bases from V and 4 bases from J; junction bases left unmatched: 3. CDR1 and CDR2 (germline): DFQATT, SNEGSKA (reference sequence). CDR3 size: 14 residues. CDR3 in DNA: TGCAGTGCTAGCACTAGCGGGAGGGCGTACGAGCAGTACTTC. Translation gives CSASTSGRAYEQYF.

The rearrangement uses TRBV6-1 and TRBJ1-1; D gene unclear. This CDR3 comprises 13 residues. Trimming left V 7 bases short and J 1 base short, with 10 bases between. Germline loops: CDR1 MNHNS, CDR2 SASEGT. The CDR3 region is CASTSPGNTEAFF. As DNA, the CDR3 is TGTGCCAGCACCTCTCCGGGGAACACTGAAGCTTTCTTT.

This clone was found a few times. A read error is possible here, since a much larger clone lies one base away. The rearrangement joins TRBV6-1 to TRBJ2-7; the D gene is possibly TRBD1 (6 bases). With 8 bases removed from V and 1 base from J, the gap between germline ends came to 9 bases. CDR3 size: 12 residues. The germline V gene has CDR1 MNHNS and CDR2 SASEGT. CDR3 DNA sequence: TGTGCCAGCGCGGACAGATCCTACGAGCAGTACTTC. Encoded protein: CASADRSYEQYF.

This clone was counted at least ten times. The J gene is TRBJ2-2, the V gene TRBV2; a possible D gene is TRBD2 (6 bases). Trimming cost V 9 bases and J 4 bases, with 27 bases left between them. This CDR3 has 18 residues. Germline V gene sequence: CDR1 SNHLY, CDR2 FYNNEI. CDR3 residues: CARGPEGGARSSTGELFF. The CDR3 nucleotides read TGTGCCAGGGGGCCCGAGGGAGGAGCGAGGAGCAGCACCGGGGAGCTGTTTTTT.